The rows below give T cell receptor beta chains drawn from one sample of a study of blood T cell repertoires in COVID-19. This table comes from immunoSEQ multiplex PCR, and its TCRdb copy is limited to in-frame clones, with some not included. The table shows roughly 280,000 clones, with 90% occurring only once. Sequencing input: PBMCs or T cells enriched from blood (not recorded which). These receptors were obtained from a young woman with acute COVID-19. Each CDR3 is given with its conserved first and last residue. Fields, in order: D gene, J gene, V gene, clone size, CDR3 length, CDR3 DNA, CDR3 protein. D genes are given only for firm matches. Size is omitted from some rows. Given values are once, few, many or a class for expanded clones.

- | TRBJ1-3 | TRBV7-3 | - | 14 | TGTGCCAGCAGCTTGGCAGGGACTGGAAACACCATATATTTT | CASSLAGTGNTIYF
TRBD2 | TRBJ2-3 | TRBV28 | few | 18 | TGTGCCAGCAGTTTAAATCTACCGGGACTAGCGGGAGCGGATACGCAGTATTTT | CASSLNLPGLAGADTQYF
- | TRBJ1-5 | TRBV28 | - | 16 | TGTGCCAGCAGGCCCATCGGGCAGGGTGGGAATCAGCCCCAGCATTTT | CASRPIGQGGNQPQHF
TRBD1 | TRBJ1-2 | TRBV25-1 | - | 13 | TGTGCCAGCAGTGCACAGGGGGTTGATGGCTACACCTTC | CASSAQGVDGYTF
TRBD2 | TRBJ2-7 | TRBV29-1 | - | 17 | TGCAGCGTTCTATCCCTGGGACTAGCGGGAGTATCCTACGAGCAGTACTTC | CSVLSLGLAGVSYEQYF
- | TRBJ1-5 | TRBV5-8 | - | 11 | TGTGCCAGCACGGTGCGGCAGCCCCAGCATTTT | CASTVRQPQHF
- | TRBJ1-4 | TRBV9 | - | 18 | TGTGCCAGCAGCCCCCTTGGGGCAGACGTTGCAACTAATGAAAAACTGTTTTTT | CASSPLGADVATNEKLFF
- | TRBJ1-2 | TRBV3-1/TRBV3-2 | - | 15 | TGTGCCAGCAGCCAAGGTGACATACCGCTTTATGGCTACACCTTC | CASSQGDIPLYGYTF
- | TRBJ2-7 | TRBV29-1 | - | 12 | TGCAGCGTTGACCAAGACAGTGACGAGCAGTACTTC | CSVDQDSDEQYF
- | TRBJ2-1 | TRBV4-2 | - | 21 | TGTGCCAGCAGCCAAGCGATGGGCCGAAGAGGAGCGGAACGGGGAGACAATGAGCAGTTCTTC | CASSQAMGRRGAERGDNEQFF
- | TRBJ2-7 | TRBV6-2/TRBV6-3 | - | 13 | TGTGCCAGCAGTTATAGACGGGAGACCGAGCAGTACTTC | CASSYRRETEQYF
- | TRBJ1-1 | TRBV24-1 | - | 15 | TGTGCCACCAGTGATTTGCAAAAAGGTTCCGGAGGAGCTTTCTTT | CATSDLQKGSGGAFF
- | TRBJ2-7 | TRBV9 | few | 16 | TGTGCCAGCAGCGTAGACGTGCGGGCGGGATCCTACGAGCAGTACTTC | CASSVDVRAGSYEQYF
- | TRBJ2-3 | TRBV24-1 | - | 13 | TGTGCCACCAGTTCCAGGTTGGCAGATACGCAGTATTTT | CATSSRLADTQYF
- | TRBJ2-7 | TRBV28 | - | 15 | TGTGCCAGCAGTGCGACTCGGGACATCGGATACGAGCAGTACTTC | CASSATRDIGYEQYF
TRBD1 | TRBJ2-3 | TRBV4-3 | - | 18 | TGCGCCAGCAGCCAAGAGACCCCGGGACAGGTGACCACAGATACGCAGTATTTT | CASSQETPGQVTTDTQYF
TRBD1 | TRBJ2-7 | TRBV5-1 | few | 15 | TGCGCCAGCAGTTCCGGGACAGGGAAATCCTACGAGCAGTACTTC | CASSSGTGKSYEQYF
TRBD2 | TRBJ2-1 | TRBV14 | - | 18 | TGTGCCAGCAGCCAAGATCTGATAGGGGCGGGAGGGCCGAATGAGCAGTTCTTC | CASSQDLIGAGGPNEQFF
TRBD2 | TRBJ2-1 | TRBV7-9 | once | 14 | TGTGCCAGCAGCTTACTAGCGGGAGGATCTGAGCAGTTCTTC | CASSLLAGGSEQFF
- | TRBJ1-3 | TRBV28 | - | 12 | TGTGCCAGCAGTCCACCGAGGCAAGGCATATATTTT | CASSPPRQGIYF
TRBD2 | TRBJ2-7 | TRBV5-1 | once | 17 | TGCGCCAGCAGCTTGGCCGGACTAGCGGATTTCTCCTACGAGCAGTACTTC | CASSLAGLADFSYEQYF
- | TRBJ1-1 | TRBV21-1 | - | 14 | TGTGCCAGCAGCAAATGCAAGGGGCGTACTGAAGCTTTCTTT | CASSKCKGRTEAFF
TRBD2 | TRBJ2-1 | TRBV30 | once | 15 | TGTGCCTGGGGTAGCGGGTTATTAAGGGGCAATGAGCAGTTCTTC | CAWGSGLLRGNEQFF
TRBD1 | TRBJ1-1 | TRBV10-1 | - | 20 | TGCGCCAGCACTGAAAATGGACAGGGCGATACCGAGGCCCGCGACACTGAAGCTTTCTTT | CASTENGQGDTEARDTEAFF
- | TRBJ1-2 | TRBV6-5 | - | 11 | TGTGCCAGCAGTCCAGGGTTGGGCTACACCTTC | CASSPGLGYTF
TRBD1 | TRBJ1-6 | TRBV25-1 | - | 15 | TGTGCCAGCAGTGACCAGGGACAGGGGGTATCACCCCTCCACTTT | CASSDQGQGVSPLHF
TRBD1 | TRBJ1-2 | TRBV6-1 | - | 14 | TGTGCCAGCAGTGACCGACAGGGCCTCTCTCGCTACACCTTC | CASSDRQGLSRYTF
- | TRBJ1-2 | TRBV7-8 | - | 14 | TGTGCCAGCAGCTTAGATGGAGGGGAGTATGGCTACACCTTC | CASSLDGGEYGYTF
- | TRBJ2-5 | TRBV3-1/TRBV3-2 | - | 16 | TGTGCCAGCAGCCATCGGCGGGCGGGCGGAATAGAGACCCAGTACTTC | CASSHRRAGGIETQYF
- | TRBJ2-3 | TRBV24-1 | - | 13 | TGTGCCACCAGTGTCTCGGACATAGATACGCAGTATTTT | CATSVSDIDTQYF